This T cell receptor (beta chain) was sequenced for a study of persistence of HIV-infected CD4 T cells. Study results and limitations: Within sorted populations, more oligoclonal TCRs accompanied more oligoclonal proviruses.

Sequencing used immunoSEQ version 4 in survey mode. Sequencing was performed with immunoSEQ multiplex PCR; in TCRdb, only in-frame clones are kept and a portion is missing. The table has around 32,000 clones, less than 75% seen once. A remark on this clone: Its antigen is undetermined.

Cells were stimulated with overlapping HIV-1 Gag 15-mer peptides. Sorting selected CD4+ T cells upregulating both CD40 ligand and CD69. CD8+ T cells were removed from PBMCs prior to stimulation. A roughly 20-hour stimulation of CD8-depleted PBMCs used anti-CD28/CD49d costimulation, CD40-blocking antibody and enfuvirtide. The source is an adult man with HIV who was CMV-seropositive. Sample: CD4+ T cells sorted from PBMCs after roughly 18-hour stimulation, taken from a patient who received antiretroviral therapy.

CDR3 loop: CASSNGRGAFYEQYF. The CDR3 coding sequence is TGTGCCAGCAGCAATGGACGGGGGGCCTTTTACGAGCAGTACTTC. The chain joins TRBV21-1 to TRBJ2-7; the DNA was not compared with TRBD2, the D call given in the table. TRBV21-1 is noted as a pseudogene. The CDR3 runs 15 residues.